This T cell receptor (beta chain) was captured in a study of CD8 T cells in ankylosing spondylitis. In regard to this clonotype: Antigen: not known. The junction departs from germline at one end; a sequencing error may be responsible.

Overall study findings and caveats: A CD8+ phenotype characterized the disease-linked clones, which were relatively rare in peripheral blood.

Quantitative 5'-RACE with molecular barcodes produced the TCR beta libraries. TCRdb independently ran MiXCR on the 5' RACE reads; one entry per CDR3 protein. The sample has roughly 120,000 distinct CDR3 sequences; roughly 15% are singletons. The sequence derives from a female donor with ankylosing spondylitis or in good health (not recorded which). The sequencing sample was made of blood, either unsorted or a sorted T cell fraction (not recorded which).

This CDR3 is CSARDGGAGVYQEAQYF. The DNA of the CDR3 is TGCAGTGCTAGAGATGGGGGGGCGGGAGTCTACCAAGAGGCCCAGTACTTC. The gene calls are TRBV20-1 and TRBJ2-5, with a possible D match to TRBD2 (7 bases). There are 17 residues in the CDR3. CDR1 is DFQATT and CDR2 is SNEGSKA in the germline V gene (reference sequence).